This T cell receptor (beta chain) was captured in a study of OX40 agonist ivuxolimab in advanced cancers. Some background on the complete study: Ivuxolimab was a fully human IgG2 agonistic monoclonal antibody targeting the costimulatory receptor OX40 (CD134). Partial responses occurred in three dose-escalation patients, of whom one had hepatocellular carcinoma and two had cutaneous melanoma. The dose-escalation cohort was over 70% male with a mean age of about 58 years, ranging from 23 to 79. Of the roughly 50 dose-escalation patients, hepatocellular carcinoma was present in about 19, melanoma in approximately 15, renal cell carcinoma in 9 and head and neck cancer in 9. Prior anti-PD-1, anti-PD-L1 or anti-CTLA-4 therapy was permitted, and 35% to 40% of dose-escalation patients had received checkpoint inhibitors. Peripheral TCRbeta sequencing aimed to test whether ivuxolimab altered TCR sequence diversity and caused clonal T-cell expansion. Intravenous ivuxolimab was administered to patients every 2 weeks at six dose levels: 0.01, 0.1, 0.3, 1.5, 3 and 10 mg/kg. The monotherapy dose-escalation portion (N = 52 patients) of the phase I ivuxolimab trial is reported in the paper. What the authors observed across the whole study: After ivuxolimab, more expanded clones were found on average in CD8+ T cells than in CD4+ T cells. At doses of 0.1 to 3.0 mg/kg, clonal expansion of both CD4+ and CD8+ blood T cells was observed from baseline to week 6. The antigen specificity of the peripheral T cells that underwent clonal expansion was not determined. Partial responders in the 0.1-3.0 mg/kg groups had among the lowest normalized peripheral clonal expansion, especially among CD8+ T cells. Low levels of normalized T-cell clonal expansion were also shown by some nonresponding patients.

Genomic DNA was isolated from the sorted cells so that the TCRbeta CDR3 region could be sequenced. The immunoSEQ Assay was used for sequencing of TCRbeta CDR3 regions. In its TCRdb copy, this immuneACCESS table keeps in-frame sequences only and misses some clones. Where compared with another copy, unresolved V genes explain less than half of these, and the others have no known cause. This sample holds over 85,000 clones; 90% were observed only once. The biggest ten clones account for 1.5% to 2% of the sample. The trial excluded patients who had a history of autoimmune disease or who were on systemic immunosuppression. In every dose cohort, peripheral blood was drawn for TCR sequencing at baseline, cycle 4 day 1, and cycle 7 day 1. The samples were drawn from a first-in-human, open-label, multicenter phase I dose-escalation trial of ivuxolimab. Adults with locally advanced or metastatic melanoma, renal cell, hepatocellular, or head and neck squamous cell carcinoma were enrolled in the trial. Before TCR sequencing, CD4+ T cells and CD8+ T cells from peripheral blood were sorted into separate populations.

The CDR3 has 16 amino acids, counting the end cysteine and phenylalanine. Only the CDR3 DNA stays, 48 bases, in frame from base 1. Here V drops 5 bases and J drops 1 base, and the junction holds 8 bases not matched to any gene. CDR1 and CDR2 were assigned from the germline V gene as SGHDT and YYEEEE. A remark on this clone: It has no known antigen specificity. Base-call qualities are not available, and no considerably larger clone is one nucleotide away.

The rearrangement combines TRBV5-6 with TRBJ2-1; a stretch of 8 junction bases matches TRBD2. This clonotype was sampled from an adult with an advanced solid tumor such as melanoma, head and neck, liver or kidney cancer. Sequencing used CD4+ or CD8+ T cells sorted from blood, obtained in a trial of the OX40 agonist ivuxolimab. Here is the DNA: TGTGCCAGCAGTGGCGGGGGACTAGATTCCTACAATGAGCAGTTCTTC. The encoded protein is CASSGGGLDSYNEQFF.